This paragraph reports one TCR beta chain. Its antigen is as yet unknown. This specimen comes from a study of lymphopenia after photon versus proton radiotherapy. Clones were read by immunoSEQ multiplex PCR, and TCRdb kept only the in-frame ones, dropping some. The sample contains fewer than 25,000 clones, approximately 90% of which appear only once. The study's findings and limits: Under photons, naive T cells and diversity fell while effector/memory populations rose. Better survival with proton therapy was suggested as possible, not demonstrated.

This clonotype was sampled from a man aged 80 or over with esophageal cancer. The specimen was peripheral blood, collected from a patient treated with proton-based radiotherapy.

CDR3 nucleotides: TGCAGCGTTCCGACAGGGGATGAAGCTTTCTTT. This codes for CSVPTGDEAFF. The V gene is TRBV29-1, the J gene TRBJ1-1, with 8 bases matching TRBD1. After removal of 5 bases from V and 7 bases from J, the junction contained 3 bases not matched to a gene. In germline, CDR1 is SQVTM, CDR2 ANQGSEA. The CDR3 extends over 11 amino acids.